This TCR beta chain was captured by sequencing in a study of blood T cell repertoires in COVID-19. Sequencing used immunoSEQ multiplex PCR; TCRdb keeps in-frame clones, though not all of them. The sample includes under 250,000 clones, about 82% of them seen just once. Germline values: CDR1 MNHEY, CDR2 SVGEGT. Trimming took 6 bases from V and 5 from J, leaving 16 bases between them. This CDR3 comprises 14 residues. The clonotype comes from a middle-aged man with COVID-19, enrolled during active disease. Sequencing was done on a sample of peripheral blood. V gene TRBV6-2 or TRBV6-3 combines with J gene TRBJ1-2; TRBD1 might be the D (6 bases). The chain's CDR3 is CASSQDSLGYGYTF. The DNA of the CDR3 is TGTGCCAGCAGCCAGGACAGCCTGGGATATGGCTACACCTTC.